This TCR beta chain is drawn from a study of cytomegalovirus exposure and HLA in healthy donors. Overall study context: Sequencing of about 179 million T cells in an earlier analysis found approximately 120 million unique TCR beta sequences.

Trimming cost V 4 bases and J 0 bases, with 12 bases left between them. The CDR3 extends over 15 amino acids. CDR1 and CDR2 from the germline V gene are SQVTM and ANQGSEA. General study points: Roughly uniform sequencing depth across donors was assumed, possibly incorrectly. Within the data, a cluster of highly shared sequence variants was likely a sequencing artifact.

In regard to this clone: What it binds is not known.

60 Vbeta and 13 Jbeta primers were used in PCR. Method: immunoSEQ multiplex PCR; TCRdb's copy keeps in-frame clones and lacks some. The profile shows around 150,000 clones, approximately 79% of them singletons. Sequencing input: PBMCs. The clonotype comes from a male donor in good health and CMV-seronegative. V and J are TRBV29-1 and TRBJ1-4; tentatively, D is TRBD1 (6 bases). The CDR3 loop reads CSVVVRGPTNEKLFF. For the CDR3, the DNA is TGCAGCGTTGTTGTCAGGGGCCCAACTAATGAAAAACTGTTTTTT.